This T cell receptor (beta chain) was documented in a study of T cell responses to AZD1222 COVID-19 vaccine. Study-level background: Pooled samples include second doses given at about 4 or 12 weeks.

Per the germline V gene, CDR1 is SQVTM and CDR2 is ANQGSEA. The CDR3 is made up of 14 amino acids. V was pared by 7 bases and J by 4 bases, with 12 bases of the junction left unmatched. Profiled with immunoSEQ multiplex PCR; TCRdb holds only in-frame clones, not every one. Among around 110,000 clones, approximately 93% were seen once, and the ten largest hold more than 2.5%. Turning to this clone: Its antigen remains unknown.

Whole-study results and caveats: Spike-specific TCR breadth and depth were elevated following two AZD1222 doses. Donors skewed white British and female; clonal diversity was possibly underestimated.

The specimen comprised peripheral blood, sampled on day 0 of AZD1222 vaccination. The sequence derives from an adult in good health. The V call is TRBV29-1, the J call TRBJ1-1; TRBD1 aligns across 7 bases. The CDR3 bases are TGCAGCGCCGTTGGAGGGGGCGGCGGCACTGAAGCTTTCTTT. It yields the protein CSAVGGGGGTEAFF.